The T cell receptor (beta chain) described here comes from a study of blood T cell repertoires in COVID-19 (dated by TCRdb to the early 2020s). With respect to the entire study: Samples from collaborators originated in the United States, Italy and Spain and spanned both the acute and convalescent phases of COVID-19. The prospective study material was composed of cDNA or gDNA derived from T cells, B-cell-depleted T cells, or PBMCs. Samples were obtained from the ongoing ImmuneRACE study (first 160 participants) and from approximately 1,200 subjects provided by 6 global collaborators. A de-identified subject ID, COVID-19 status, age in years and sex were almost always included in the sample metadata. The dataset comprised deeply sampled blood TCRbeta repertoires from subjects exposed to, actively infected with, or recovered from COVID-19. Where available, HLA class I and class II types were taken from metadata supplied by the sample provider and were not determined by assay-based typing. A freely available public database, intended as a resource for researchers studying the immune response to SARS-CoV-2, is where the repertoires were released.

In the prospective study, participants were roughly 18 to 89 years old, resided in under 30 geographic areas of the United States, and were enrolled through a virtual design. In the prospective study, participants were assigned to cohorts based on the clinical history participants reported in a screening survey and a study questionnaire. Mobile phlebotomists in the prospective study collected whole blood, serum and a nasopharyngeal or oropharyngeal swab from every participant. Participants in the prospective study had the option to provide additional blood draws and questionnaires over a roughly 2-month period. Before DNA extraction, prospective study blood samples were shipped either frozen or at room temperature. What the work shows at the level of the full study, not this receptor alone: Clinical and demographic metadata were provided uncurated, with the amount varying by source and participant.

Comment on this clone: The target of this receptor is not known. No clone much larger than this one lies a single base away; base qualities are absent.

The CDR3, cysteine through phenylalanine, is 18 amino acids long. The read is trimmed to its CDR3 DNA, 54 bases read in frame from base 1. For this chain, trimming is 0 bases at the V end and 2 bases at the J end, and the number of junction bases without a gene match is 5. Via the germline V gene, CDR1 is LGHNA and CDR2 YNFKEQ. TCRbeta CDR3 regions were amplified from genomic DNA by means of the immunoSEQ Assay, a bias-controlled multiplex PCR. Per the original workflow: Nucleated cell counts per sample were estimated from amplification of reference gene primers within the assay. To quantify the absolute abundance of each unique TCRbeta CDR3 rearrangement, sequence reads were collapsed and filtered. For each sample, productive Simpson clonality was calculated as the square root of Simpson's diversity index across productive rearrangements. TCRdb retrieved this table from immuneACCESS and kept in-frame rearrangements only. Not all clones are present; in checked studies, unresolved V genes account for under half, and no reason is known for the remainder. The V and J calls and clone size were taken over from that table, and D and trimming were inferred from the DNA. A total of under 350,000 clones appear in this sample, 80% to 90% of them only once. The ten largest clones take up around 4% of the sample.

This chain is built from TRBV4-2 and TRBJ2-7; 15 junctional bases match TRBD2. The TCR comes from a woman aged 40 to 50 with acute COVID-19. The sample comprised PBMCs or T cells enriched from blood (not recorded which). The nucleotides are TGTGCCAGCAGCCAAGATTCGGGGACTAGCGGGGGGCCCTACGAGCAGTACTTC. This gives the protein CASSQDSGTSGGPYEQYF.